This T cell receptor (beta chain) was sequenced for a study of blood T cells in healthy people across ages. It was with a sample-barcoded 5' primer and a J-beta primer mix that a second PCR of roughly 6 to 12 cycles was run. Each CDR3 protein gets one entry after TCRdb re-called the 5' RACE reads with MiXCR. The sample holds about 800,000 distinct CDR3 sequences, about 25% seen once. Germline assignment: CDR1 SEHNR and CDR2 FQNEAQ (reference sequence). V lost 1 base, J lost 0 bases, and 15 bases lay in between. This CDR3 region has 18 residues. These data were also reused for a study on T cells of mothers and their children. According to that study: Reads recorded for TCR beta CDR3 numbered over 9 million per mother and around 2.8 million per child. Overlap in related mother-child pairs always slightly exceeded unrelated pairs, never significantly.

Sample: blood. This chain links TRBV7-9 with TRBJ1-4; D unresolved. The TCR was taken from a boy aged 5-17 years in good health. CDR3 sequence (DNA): TGTGCCAGCAGCTTAGTACGGGTCGGCATTGCAACTAATGAAAAACTGTTTTTT. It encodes CASSLVRVGIATNEKLFF.